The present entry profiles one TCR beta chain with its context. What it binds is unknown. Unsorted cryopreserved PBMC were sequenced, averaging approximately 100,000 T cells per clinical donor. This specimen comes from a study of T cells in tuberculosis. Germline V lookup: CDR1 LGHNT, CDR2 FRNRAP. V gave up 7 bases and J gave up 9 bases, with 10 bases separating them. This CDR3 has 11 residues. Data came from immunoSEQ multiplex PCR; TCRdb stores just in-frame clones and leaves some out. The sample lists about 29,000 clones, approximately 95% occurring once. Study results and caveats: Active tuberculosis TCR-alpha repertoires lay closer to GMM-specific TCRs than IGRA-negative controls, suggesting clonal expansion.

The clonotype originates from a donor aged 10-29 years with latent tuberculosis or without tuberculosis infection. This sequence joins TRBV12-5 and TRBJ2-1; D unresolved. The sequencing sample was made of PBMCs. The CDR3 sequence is CASAEIREQFF. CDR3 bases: TGTGCTAGTGCCGAGATCCGTGAGCAGTTCTTC.